What follows are 16 T cell receptor beta chains derived from one specimen sequenced in a study of beta chain features in type 1 diabetes. All of the isolated RNA was reverse transcribed, so expressed TCRB transcripts were sequenced. Data came from immunoSEQ multiplex PCR; TCRdb stores just in-frame clones and leaves some out. The sample includes about 200,000 clones, 11% of them seen just once. The material sequenced was central memory CD4+ T cells from blood. The receptors derive from a man younger than 35 in good health.

This clone is a singleton in its sample. A far more abundant clone sits one base away, making this likely a read error. The chain links TRBV25-1 to TRBJ2-6; 7 bases agree with TRBD1. Germline CDR1 is MGHDK and CDR2 is SYGVNS. This CDR3 is built from 17 residues. In nucleotides, the CDR3 is TGTGCCTGCAGTGAAGGGGGCTCAGATTATGGGGCCAACGTCCTGACTTTC. This sequence encodes CACSEGGSDYGANVLTF.

The genes are TRBV11-2 and TRBJ2-7, with D maybe TRBD2 (5 bases). CDR1 and CDR2 (germline): SGHAT, FQNNGV. V was shortened by 5 bases and J by 2 bases, with 13 bases between the two germline ends. The CDR3 length is 14 residues. Here the CDR3 DNA reads TGTGCCAGCAGCGCTTTAAAAGCGGCCTACGAGCAGTACTTC. It encodes CASSALKAAYEQYF.

The CDR3 is CASSQDPRFAGELFF. CDR3 sequence (DNA): TGCGCCAGCAGCCAAGATCCACGGTTCGCCGGGGAGCTGTTTTTT. This sequence joins TRBV4-1 and TRBJ2-2; D is unresolved. Germline V lookup: CDR1 MGHRA, CDR2 YSYEKL. V lost 0 bases and J 6 bases, leaving 11 bases between the germline ends. The CDR3 spans 15 residues.

This clone has a handful of counts. The J gene is TRBJ2-1, the V gene TRBV7-2; 10 positions match TRBD1. This CDR3 is built from 18 residues. After removal of 2 bases from V and 9 bases from J, the junction contained 16 bases not matched to a gene. Germline CDR1 SGHTA, CDR2 FQGNSA. The CDR3 nucleotides are TGTGCCAGCAGCTTAATGGTCGGCCGGACAGGGGGTTTTAGTGAGCAGTTCTTC. As protein: CASSLMVGRTGGFSEQFF.

The rearrangement uses TRBV4-1 and TRBJ2-2; 12 positions agree with TRBD2. Germline V gene lookup returns CDR1 MGHRA and CDR2 YSYEKL. The ends lost 1 base at V and 9 bases at J; junction bases unmatched: 6. The CDR3 sequence is 16 residues long. The DNA for the CDR3 is TGCGCCAGCAGCCAAGGACTAGCGGGAGCCCACCGGGAGCTGTTTTTT. It translates to CASSQGLAGAHRELFF.

In its sample, this clone was seen a few times. The genes are TRBV25-1 and TRBJ2-7; the match to TRBD2 covers 8 bases. Germline V gene lookup returns CDR1 MGHDK and CDR2 SYGVNS. With V trimmed by 8 bases and J by 3 bases, 6 bases remained unmatched. CDR3 length: 13 residues. In DNA form, the CDR3 reads TGTGCCAGCCGAATTAGCGGGGTCTACGAGCAGTACTTC. It specifies CASRISGVYEQYF.

This clone was detected a few times. The rearrangement uses TRBV7-8 and TRBJ2-1; 7 bases are shared with TRBD2. Germline trimming cut 10 bases from V and 4 bases from J; bases unmatched to any gene: 10. The V gene's germline CDR1 is SGHVS and CDR2 FQNEAQ. The CDR3 has 14 amino acids. The CDR3 DNA is TGTGCCATCCTGGGGGGGTCAGATTACAATGAGCAGTTCTTC. This codes for CAILGGSDYNEQFF.

The genes are TRBV18 and TRBJ2-7; TRBD1 is a possible D gene (7 bases). V was shortened by 3 bases and J by 2 bases, with 14 bases between the two germline ends. This CDR3 is built from 15 residues. Germline V lookup: CDR1 KGHSH, CDR2 LQKENI. The CDR3 DNA sequence: TGTGCCAGCTCACCTCGGGGGACAGAAACCTACGAGCAGTACTTC. This gives the protein CASSPRGTETYEQYF.

A remark on this clone: Other DNA sequences in the sample encode the same CDR3. V gene TRBV7-2 combines with J gene TRBJ1-1, with D uncertain. Germline-derived CDR1 and CDR2 are SGHTA and FQGNSA. V was cut by 2 bases and J by 0 bases, with 7 bases left in between. The CDR3 has 14 residues. CDR3 nucleotides: TGTGCCAGCAGCTTAACCAGAATGAACACTGAAGCTTTCTTT. Translated: CASSLTRMNTEAFF.

This clone was observed a handful of times. V gene TRBV4-3 combines with J gene TRBJ2-2; D might be TRBD1 (5 bases). CDR3 length equals 15 residues. Germline CDR1 reads LGHNA; CDR2 reads YSLEER. V lost 1 base, J lost 4 bases, and 10 bases lay in between. CDR3 residues: CASSQGDRSTGELFF. In DNA form, the CDR3 reads TGCGCCAGCAGCCAAGGTGACAGAAGCACCGGGGAGCTGTTTTTT.

This clone has only a few counts. This chain uses TRBV7-2 with TRBJ2-7; D is ambiguous. Germline assignment: CDR1 SGHTA and CDR2 FQGNSA. The ends were cut back, 3 bases at V and 3 bases at J, with 9 bases in the middle. The CDR3 length is 13 residues. The CDR3: CASSFRLYYEQYF. The CDR3 nucleotides are TGTGCCAGCAGCTTCAGGCTCTACTACGAGCAGTACTTC.

The chain has TRBV13 and TRBJ1-1, with TRBD1 matching over 10 bases. The CDR3 sequence is 15 residues long. The V and J ends lost 4 bases and 4 bases, in that order; junction bases with no gene match: 6. Germline V CDR1 and CDR2: PRHDT, FYEKMQ (reference sequence). The CDR3, as DNA: TGTGCCAGCAGCTGGGGACAGGGGTTTGGCACTGAAGCTTTCTTT. Its translation is CASSWGQGFGTEAFF.

The chain is built from TRBV10-3 and TRBJ2-7; 8 bases align to TRBD1. The CDR3 is 14 residues long. The V segment lost 6 bases and the J segment 0 bases; nucleotides outside the gene matches: 4. Germline V lookup: CDR1 ENHRY, CDR2 SYGVKD. This CDR3 reads CAISRQGPSYEQYF. CDR3 DNA: TGTGCCATCAGCCGACAGGGGCCCTCCTACGAGCAGTACTTC.

This clone was found a few times. The chain has TRBV7-2 and TRBJ1-2; weak D call: TRBD1 (6 bases). V lost 5 bases and J lost 2, with 12 bases in between. CDR1 is SGHTA and CDR2 is FQGNSA in the germline V gene. This CDR3 has 14 amino acids. CDR3 protein: CASSKRGQNYGYTF. In DNA, the CDR3 is TGTGCCAGCAGCAAAAGAGGACAGAACTATGGCTACACCTTC.

This clone occurred a few times. This chain links TRBV14 with TRBJ1-4; 9 bases are a match to TRBD1. This CDR3 contains 15 residues. The germline V gene encodes CDR1 SGHDN and CDR2 FVKESK. The junction had 6 bases not matched to a gene; V was cut back by 3 bases and J by 7 bases. CDR3 sequence reads: CASSQMGQGREKLFF. The CDR3 DNA reads as TGTGCCAGCAGCCAGATGGGACAGGGACGTGAAAAACTGTTTTTT.

This clone appeared a few times. It may be a read error: a sequence one base away is much more abundant. The sample has other DNA sequences that encode this CDR3 too. The chain links TRBV7-2 to TRBJ2-1, with TRBD2 identical over 8 bases. The CDR3 sequence is 16 residues long. V gave up 3 bases and J gave up 4 bases; unmatched junction bases: 8. From germline, CDR1 is SGHTA and CDR2 FQGNSA. This CDR3 reads CASSLWLAGEYNEQFF. The DNA of the CDR3 is TGTGCCAGCAGCTTGTGGCTAGCGGGTGAATACAATGAGCAGTTCTTC.